The present entry profiles one T cell receptor beta chain with its context. It has no known antigen specificity. Base quality data are lacking; no much larger clone is found one base away. The data were taken from a study of blood T cell repertoires in COVID-19 (dated by TCRdb to between 2020 and 2021). Broadly, across the study: Samples from collaborators originated in the United States, Italy and Spain and spanned both the acute and convalescent phases of COVID-19. The prospective study material was composed of cDNA or gDNA derived from T cells, B-cell-depleted T cells, or PBMCs. Deeply sampled blood TCRbeta repertoires from subjects exposed to, actively infected with, or recovered from COVID-19 were included in the dataset. A freely available public database, intended as a resource for researchers studying the immune response to SARS-CoV-2, is where the repertoires were released. The samples were drawn from two sources: the first 160 participants of the ongoing ImmuneRACE study, and 1,254 subjects contributed by 6 global collaborators. Sample metadata almost always included a de-identified subject ID, COVID-19 status, age in years and sex. Where available, HLA class I and class II types were obtained from metadata supplied by the sample provider rather than from assay-based typing.

One collaborating source in Seattle enrolled patients during active infection and followed them longitudinally through the course of disease. The collaborating institutions used their own protocols to collect whole blood in K2EDTA tubes. For TCRbeta analysis, collaborators shipped samples as frozen whole blood, isolated PBMCs, or DNA extracted from either of those sample types. Study-wide conclusions, independent of this receptor: How much clinical and demographic metadata was included differed by source and by participant, and the metadata was provided uncurated.

The germline ends are 19 bases apart after V is trimmed by 6 bases and J by 0 bases. The CDR3 starts with the cysteine, ends with the phenylalanine, and has 18 residues. The read is trimmed to its CDR3 DNA, 54 bases read in frame from base 1. Sequences SGHNT (CDR1) and YYREEE (CDR2) are obtained from the germline V gene (reference sequence). TCRbeta CDR3 regions were amplified from genomic DNA using the immunoSEQ Assay, a bias-controlled multiplex PCR. The authors processed their data as follows. The number of nucleated cells in each sample was estimated by amplification of reference gene primers within the assay. Sequence reads were collapsed and filtered to measure the absolute abundance of every unique TCRbeta CDR3 rearrangement. For each sample, productive Simpson clonality was calculated as the square root of Simpson's diversity index over productive rearrangements. Entries here come from immuneACCESS through TCRdb and include only in-frame sequences with V and J called. Some clones fail to appear in such tables; in the studies checked, an unresolved V gene covers under half of the shortfall, and the cause of the remainder is unknown. Clonal size and the V and J genes are those of that table, whereas D and trimming came from the DNA. The sample table shows 300,000 to 400,000 clones, and roughly nine tenths are seen once. The top ten constitute about 3% of the sample.

The clonotype was recovered from a young woman with COVID-19, enrolled during active disease. The sequence links TRBV5-4 to TRBJ2-6; TRBD1 is possibly the D segment (6 matching bases). The sequenced sample was peripheral blood. The encoded CDR3 is CASMDPGHLDSGANVLTF. The nucleotide sequence reads as follows: TGTGCCAGCATGGACCCGGGACATTTGGACTCTGGGGCCAACGTCCTGACTTTC. The CDR3 plus the reference TRBV5-4 and TRBJ2-6 genes for the other parts give the full variable domain: ETGVTQSPTHLIKTRGQQVTLRCSSQSGHNTVSWYQQALGQGPQFIFQYYREEENGRGNFPPRFSGLQFPNYSSELNVNALELDDSALYLCASMDPGHLDSGANVLTFGAGSRLTVL.